A single sample is the source of the 26 T cell receptor beta chains below, sequenced in a study of T cells after yellow fever vaccination (dated by TCRdb to about 2019). The treatment or condition label on this specimen signifies: live attenuated yellow fever vaccine strain. The protocol used for the library was 5' RACE. Sequencing took place on an Illumina HiSeq 2500. TCRdb trimmed the raw reads at Q25, called clones with MiXCR and kept productive beta chains. CDR3 protein duplicates are merged, each entry listing the most common genes and DNA. The sample yields about 630,000 distinct CDR3 sequences; more than 9% were counted once. 15% of the sample is in the top ten clones. This specimen was PBMCs, taken on the day of the yellow fever booster vaccination. These receptors were collected from a young man who received the YFV17D yellow fever vaccine.

This chain connects TRBV6-2 or TRBV6-3 to TRBJ2-7; possibly TRBD1 or TRBD2 for D (5 bases each). The CDR3 has 12 residues. Germline V gene data show CDR1 as MNHEY and CDR2 as SVGEGT. V shed 1 base and J shed 9 bases, with 10 bases lying between them. The CDR3 is CASSYLGDAQYF. CDR3 in DNA: TGTGCCAGCAGTTACTTGGGGGATGCGCAGTACTTC.

This sequence joins TRBV5-4 and TRBJ2-2; D unclear. V was cut by 1 base and J by 4 bases, with 8 bases left in between. The V gene's germline CDR1 is SGHNT and CDR2 YYREEE (reference sequence). This CDR3 has 14 residues. CDR3 sequence reads: CASSLRWSTGELFF. CDR3 bases: TGTGCCAGCAGCTTGCGTTGGTCCACCGGGGAGCTGTTTTTT.

In its sample, this clonotype was seen a few times. The V gene is TRBV20-1, the J gene TRBJ2-3; TRBD2 matches 8 bases. Germline assignment: CDR1 DFQATT and CDR2 SNEGSKA (reference sequence). The CDR3 spans 15 residues. Trimming removed 5 bases from V and 0 bases from J; junction bases left unmatched: 7. For the CDR3, the DNA is TGCAGTGCTGAAATAGGCGGGGGGAGCACAGATACGCAGTATTTT. Translated, it gives CSAEIGGGSTDTQYF.

This clonotype was picked up a small number of times. This chain links TRBV9 with TRBJ2-2; D may be TRBD1 or TRBD2 (5 bases each). CDR3 size: 17 residues. Trimming removed 3 bases from V and 1 base from J, with 16 bases in between. Per germline, CDR1 SGDLS and CDR2 YYNGEE. CDR3 amino acids: CASSASRGRLNTGELFF. The DNA of the CDR3 is TGTGCCAGCAGCGCCTCCCGGGGACGCCTGAACACCGGGGAGCTGTTTTTT.

The table lists this clonotype with many counts. This chain uses TRBV20-1 with TRBJ2-3; 11 bases match TRBD1. J was trimmed by 4 bases and V by 5 bases; bases with no gene match: 5. CDR1 and CDR2 (germline): DFQATT, SNEGSKA (reference sequence). This CDR3 spans 14 amino acids. CDR3 DNA: TGCAGTGCTTCCGGGACAGGGGGTTCAGATACGCAGTATTTT. It codes for CSASGTGGSDTQYF.

This clonotype has only a few counts. V gene TRBV29-1 combines with J gene TRBJ1-4, with 7 bases aligning to TRBD1. The trim removed 7 bases at V and 5 bases at J, leaving 10 bases unmatched. Germline V lookup: CDR1 SQVTM, CDR2 ANQGSEA. This CDR3 region has 14 residues. The CDR3 DNA reads as TGCAGCGCCGAAAGACAGGGACGAAATGAAAAACTGTTTTTT. Its translation is CSAERQGRNEKLFF.

This clonotype was detected a few times. The chain joins TRBV20-1 to TRBJ2-1; 8 nucleotides align to TRBD2. Germline V gene sequence: CDR1 DFQATT, CDR2 SNEGSKA (reference sequence). Trimming took 6 bases from V and 4 from J; bases not matched to a gene: 8. The CDR3 runs 14 residues. DNA for the CDR3: TGCAGTGCACCAACTAGCGGAGTATACAATGAGCAGTTCTTC. Translating it yields CSAPTSGVYNEQFF.

This clonotype was found a few times. This sequence joins TRBV7-3 and TRBJ2-1, with 9 positions matching TRBD2. V lost 5 bases and J lost 6; bases outside the gene matches: 2. The CDR3 has 13 residues. Looked up from germline, CDR1 is SGHTA and CDR2 is FQGTGA. The CDR3 region is CASSASGANEQFF. CDR3 nucleotide sequence: TGTGCCAGCAGCGCTAGCGGGGCCAATGAGCAGTTCTTC. Full variable domain (rest looked up from reference TRBV7-3 and TRBJ2-1): GAGVSQTPSNKVTEKGKYVELRCDPISGHTALYWYRQSLGQGPEFLIYFQGTGAADDSGLPNDRFFAVRPEGSVSTLKIQRTERGDSAVYLCASSASGANEQFFGPGTRLTVL.

The V and J genes are TRBV18 and TRBJ2-7, with 9 positions matching TRBD1. Trimming took 3 bases from V and 4 from J; bases not matched to a gene: 4. The CDR3 is 14 residues long. Germline V gene sequence: CDR1 KGHSH, CDR2 LQKENI. CDR3 region: CASSPGTGYYEQYF. The CDR3 coding sequence is TGTGCCAGCTCACCCGGGACAGGGTATTACGAGCAGTACTTC.

This chain connects TRBV12-3 or TRBV12-4 to TRBJ1-1; D gene ambiguous. The CDR3 has 14 amino acids. V shed 2 bases and J shed 1 base, with 8 bases lying between them. The CDR3 loop reads CASSLFWQNTEAFF. In DNA form, the CDR3 reads TGTGCCAGCAGTTTATTTTGGCAGAACACTGAAGCTTTCTTT.

This clonotype appeared many times. This chain joins TRBV5-6 and TRBJ2-5, with D possibly matching TRBD2 (5 bases). The germline V gene has CDR1 SGHDT and CDR2 YYEEEE. This CDR3 spans 13 amino acids. The V gene lost 5 bases and the J gene lost 5 bases, with 13 bases spanning the gap. The CDR3 protein is CASSLLGEETQYF. Written as DNA, the CDR3 is TGTGCCAGCAGTTTACTGGGAGAGGAGACCCAGTACTTC.

A few counts support this clonotype. The chain recombines TRBV7-9 with TRBJ1-1, with no clear D. CDR3 length: 13 amino acids. Germline V gives CDR1 SEHNR, CDR2 FQNEAQ (reference sequence). V was cut by 6 bases and J by 3 bases, with 11 bases left in between. CDR3: CASRSVGYTEAFF. The CDR3 DNA reads TGTGCCAGCAGATCCGTGGGCTACACTGAAGCTTTCTTT.

The J gene is TRBJ2-3, the V gene TRBV10-3; 8 bases fit TRBD2. This CDR3 comprises 17 residues. Germline V lookup: CDR1 ENHRY, CDR2 SYGVKD. V dropped 0 bases and J dropped 2; count of bases not matched to a gene: 7. DNA of the CDR3: TGTGCCATCAGTGAGTCAGGAAGCGGGAGATTCACAGATACGCAGTATTTT. Translation gives CAISESGSGRFTDTQYF.

This clonotype was picked up a small number of times. V and J are TRBV4-1 and TRBJ2-1; D is undetermined. Trimming stripped 3 bases from V and 5 bases from J, with 5 bases between. Looked up from germline, CDR1 is MGHRA and CDR2 is YSYEKL. This CDR3 is built from 12 residues. This CDR3 is CASSHQNNEQFF. CDR3 DNA: TGCGCCAGCAGCCATCAAAACAATGAGCAGTTCTTC.

This clonotype was counted a few times. The rearrangement joins TRBV5-1 to TRBJ2-1; 7 nucleotides align to TRBD2. CDR3 length: 15 residues. Unmatched junction bases numbered 12, after V lost 7 bases and J lost 5 bases. The germline V gene has CDR1 SGHRS and CDR2 YFSETQ. CDR3 nucleotide sequence: TGCGCCAGCCGGTCGGGGGGTGCTGACCACAATGAGCAGTTCTTC. It yields the protein CASRSGGADHNEQFF.

This clonotype was seen a handful of times. V gene TRBV29-1 combines with J gene TRBJ2-3, with D possibly TRBD2 on 5 matching bases. Per the germline V gene, CDR1 is SQVTM and CDR2 is ANQGSEA. The CDR3 runs 12 residues. V was cut by 7 bases and J by 6 bases, with 14 bases left in between. The CDR3 DNA reads TGCAGCGCTATCACCCCGGGGGATACGCAGTATTTT. It translates to CSAITPGDTQYF.

This clonotype has a handful of counts. J is TRBJ2-7 and V is TRBV5-1; D call uncertain. CDR3 length: 15 amino acids. CDR1 and CDR2 from the germline V gene are SGHRS and YFSETQ. V lost 2 bases and J 6 bases, leaving 18 bases between the germline ends. CDR3 residues: CASSFSLDEGSEQYF. The CDR3 DNA is TGCGCCAGCAGCTTTTCCTTGGACGAAGGCTCCGAGCAGTACTTC.

This clonotype was detected many times. The chain has TRBV20-1 and TRBJ1-6; tentatively, D is TRBD1 (5 bases). From germline, CDR1 is DFQATT and CDR2 SNEGSKA (reference sequence). This CDR3 is built from 15 residues. Trimming shortened V by 4 bases and J by 7 bases, and 17 bases separated the two germline ends. The CDR3 here is CSAIPGFGGNSPLHF. CDR3 coding DNA: TGCAGTGCTATTCCTGGGTTCGGGGGGAATTCACCCCTCCACTTT.

The chain employs TRBV7-3 and TRBJ2-5, with 7 bases that match TRBD2. V lost 4 bases to trimming and J lost 2 bases; unmatched junction nucleotides: 7. Germline assignment: CDR1 SGHTA and CDR2 FQGTGA. The CDR3 extends over 15 amino acids. CDR3 region: CASSYGGGRQETQYF. The CDR3 DNA is TGTGCCAGCAGCTATGGGGGAGGGAGACAAGAGACCCAGTACTTC.

The sample holds a few counts of this clonotype. The V and J genes are TRBV6-5 and TRBJ2-7; D possibly matches TRBD1 or TRBD2 (5 bases each). V was clipped by 2 bases and J by 4 bases, with 12 bases between them. Germline V gene sequence: CDR1 MNHEY, CDR2 SVGAGI. The CDR3 loop spans 14 amino acids. This chain's CDR3 is CASSYVGPAYEQYF. CDR3 in DNA: TGTGCCAGCAGTTACGTGGGACCGGCATACGAGCAGTACTTC.

This chain links TRBV12-3 or TRBV12-4 with TRBJ1-4, with a tentative D call TRBD1 (5 bases). The CDR3 consists of 13 residues. V dropped 8 bases and J dropped 7 bases, with 14 bases sitting between them. The CDR3 is CASSYRGPEKLFF. CDR3 coding DNA: TGTGCCAGCTCCTATAGGGGCCCTGAAAAACTGTTTTTT.

As regards this clonotype: A single base separates this from a much larger clone, so it may be a read error. The chain carries TRBV7-9 and TRBJ1-6; tentative D call: TRBD1 (6 bases). The V end was cut by 6 bases, the J end by 7 bases, with 13 bases between. The CDR3 consists of 14 residues. Germline CDR1 is SEHNR and CDR2 is FQNEAQ (reference sequence). CDR3 region: CASRLGGLNSPLHF. CDR3 bases: TGTGCCAGCAGACTGGGGGGGCTGAATTCACCCCTCCACTTT.

This clonotype has more than one count but fewer than ten. The rearrangement joins TRBV10-3 to TRBJ2-3; D perhaps matches TRBD2 (6 bases). Trimming cost V 4 bases and J 5 bases, with 16 bases left between them. Per the germline V gene, CDR1 is ENHRY and CDR2 is SYGVKD. The CDR3 spans 15 residues. CDR3 DNA: TGTGCCATCAGTGGACCCCCAACTAGCTTAGATACGCAGTATTTT. Translating it yields CAISGPPTSLDTQYF.

The table lists this clonotype with a few counts. The rearrangement links TRBV28 to TRBJ2-2; 9 nucleotides match TRBD1. The ends lost 2 bases at V and 6 bases at J; junction bases unmatched: 13. Germline assignment: CDR1 MDHEN and CDR2 SYDVKM. The CDR3 has 18 amino acids. CDR3 in DNA: TGTGCCAGCAGTTTAATAACGAAGCGGGACAGGGAGGCCGGGGAGCTGTTTTTT. Translated, it gives CASSLITKRDREAGELFF.

The table lists this clonotype with many counts. The chain joins TRBV5-1 to TRBJ2-1; 7 nucleotides line up with TRBD2. CDR1 is SGHRS and CDR2 is YFSETQ in the germline V gene. The CDR3 contains 16 residues. V lost 4 bases and J lost 1; bases outside the gene matches: 8. The DNA of the CDR3 is TGCGCCAGCAGCGTACCAGGGAGGGCTTCCTACAATGAGCAGTTCTTC. Residues: CASSVPGRASYNEQFF.

Only a few counts were recorded for this clonotype. The chain carries TRBV12-3 or TRBV12-4 and TRBJ2-1; possible D gene TRBD2, 5 bases. The CDR3 covers 15 residues. The germline V and J ends were trimmed by 5 bases and 6 bases, with 17 bases remaining between them. This chain's CDR3 is CASSLQEGAFNEQFF. As DNA, the CDR3 is TGTGCCAGCAGTCTGCAAGAGGGAGCCTTCAATGAGCAGTTCTTC.